These T cell receptor beta chains were read from a single sample in a study of shared clonotypes between healthy human individuals. Only in-frame clones appear in the TCRdb table, and some are missing; sequencing was by immunoSEQ multiplex PCR. Here the sample spans approximately 2.1 million clones, 85% to 95% being singletons. Sequenced material: naive CD4+ T cells from PBMCs. The receptors originated from a man aged 18 to 35 in good health. Some clones in this sample may be carry-over from other donors' samples. The CDR3 runs from the conserved cysteine through the conserved F or W. A D gene is named only where the DNA matches it firmly. Size tells how often a clone was seen (once, few, many) or the class of an expanded clone, and some rows leave it out.

V gene,J gene,clone size,D gene,CDR3 DNA,CDR3 protein
TRBV5-1,TRBJ2-1,NA,NA,TGCGCCAGCAGCTTGGGACAAGACTACAATGAGCAGTTCTTC,CASSLGQDYNEQFF
TRBV28,TRBJ1-4,NA,TRBD1,TGTGCCAGCAGTTTGGTAACAGGGGGCGCAAAACTGTTTTTT,CASSLVTGGAKLFF
TRBV7-3,TRBJ2-3,NA,TRBD2,TGTGCCAGCAGCTTAGGGGCGGGAGGGCTGTATACGCAGTATTTT,CASSLGAGGLYTQYF
TRBV11-2,TRBJ1-1,NA,NA,TGTGCCAGCAGCCGAGTTACCTGGGGAAGAAGGTACACTGAAGCTTTCTTT,CASSRVTWGRRYTEAFF
TRBV28,TRBJ2-3,NA,TRBD2,TGTGCCAGCAGCCCCGGGGGGGCAAGGAATACGCAGTATTTT,CASSPGGARNTQYF
TRBV19,TRBJ2-3,once,NA,TGTGCCAGTAGTATAAGGGGAGGCCGCACAGATACGCAGTATTTT,CASSIRGGRTDTQYF
TRBV28,TRBJ1-3,NA,NA,TGTGCCAGCACCCCCGGGGCTACTGGAAACACCATATATTTT,CASTPGATGNTIYF
TRBV10-3,TRBJ2-3,NA,NA,TGTGCCATCAGTGAGTCACTAAGGGATACGCAGTATTTT,CAISESLRDTQYF
TRBV28,TRBJ2-1,NA,NA,TGTGCCAGCAGTTTTAATGGGCCTCACAATGAGCAGTTCTTC,CASSFNGPHNEQFF
TRBV11-2,TRBJ2-1,NA,NA,TGTGCCAGCAGCCTTCAGACAGCATCCTACAATGAGCAGTTCTTC,CASSLQTASYNEQFF
TRBV28,TRBJ2-1,NA,NA,TGTGCCAGCAGCCGCTCGACACCGGACGGTCGACGGTTCTTC,CASSRSTPDGRRFF
TRBV7-2,TRBJ2-7,once,TRBD1,TGTGCCAGCAGCCAGAGACAGGGGTTACAGTACTTC,CASSQRQGLQYF
TRBV28,TRBJ1-5,NA,NA,TGTGCCAGCCGGGACCACAAGGGATATCAGCCCCAGCATTTT,CASRDHKGYQPQHF
TRBV7-2,TRBJ1-2,NA,NA,TGTGCCAGCAGCTTAGCGTACAGGGCAACTAATGGCTACACCTTC,CASSLAYRATNGYTF
TRBV7-2,TRBJ2-7,NA,NA,TGTGCCAGCAGCTTAGTTAGTGGGGGGCGCGGCGAGCGCCACGAGCAGTACTTC,CASSLVSGGRGERHEQYF
TRBV5-5,TRBJ2-1,NA,TRBD1,TGTGCCAGCAGCTCTGCGACAGGGGCGTTCTACAATGAGCAGTTCTTC,CASSSATGAFYNEQFF
TRBV5-6,TRBJ2-6,once,NA,TGTGCCAGCAGCTTACAGGGCGTAGCGGGGGCCAACGTCCTGACTTTC,CASSLQGVAGANVLTF
TRBV7-2,TRBJ2-1,NA,NA,TGTGCCAGCAGCCGGGAGTGGCGCGGGACGAGGAATGAGCAGTTCTTC,CASSREWRGTRNEQFF
TRBV5-1,TRBJ2-5,NA,TRBD2,TGCGCCAGCAGCCCTCCGACGACTAGCAGAGAGACCCAGTACTTC,CASSPPTTSRETQYF
TRBV2,TRBJ1-1,few,NA,TGTGCCAGCAGTGAAGTTACTGAAGCTTTCTTT,CASSEVTEAFF
TRBV11-2,TRBJ2-5,NA,TRBD2,TGTGCCAGCAGCTCACTCTTTACTAGCGGGAATCTGACCCAGTACTTC,CASSSLFTSGNLTQYF
TRBV5-1,TRBJ2-7,few,TRBD2,TGCGCCAGCAGCTTGGACTTGACTAGCGGGAGGGCCTTAATCGAGCAGTACTTC,CASSLDLTSGRALIEQYF
TRBV4-2,TRBJ2-3,NA,NA,TGTGCCAGCAGCCAAAACTACCAAGTCGATACAGATACGCAGTATTTT,CASSQNYQVDTDTQYF
TRBV4-3,TRBJ1-2,NA,NA,TGCGCCAGCAGCCAAGATCTAGGCAGGCCCTTCGGGGGCTACACCTTC,CASSQDLGRPFGGYTF
TRBV5-1,TRBJ2-5,NA,NA,TGCGCCAGCAGCTTCCGAGGGTCCCAAGAGACCCAGTACTTC,CASSFRGSQETQYF
TRBV29-1,TRBJ2-5,NA,TRBD1,TGCAGCGTTGAAAACACAGGGGGGTCAGAGACCCAGTACTTC,CSVENTGGSETQYF
TRBV27,TRBJ2-7,NA,NA,TGTGCCAGCAGTTTATTAGGGGGTATTGGGGGCGAGCAGTACTTC,CASSLLGGIGGEQYF
TRBV5-6,TRBJ2-5,NA,TRBD2,TGTGCCAGCAGTCGAGTGAGCGGGAGGCCCCAAGAGACCCAGTACTTC,CASSRVSGRPQETQYF
TRBV6-5,TRBJ1-4,NA,NA,TGTGCCAGCAGGCCGGTTGGAGCAACTAATGAAAAACTGTTTTTT,CASRPVGATNEKLFF
TRBV28,TRBJ2-1,NA,TRBD1,TGTGCCAGCACCTTAGGGACAGGGGTCTACAATGAGCAGTTCTTC,CASTLGTGVYNEQFF
TRBV5-1,TRBJ1-4,NA,NA,TGCGCCAGCAGCCGCGAGGCCGCTAATGAAAAACTGTTTTTT,CASSREAANEKLFF